This TCR beta chain emerged from a study of T-cell memory formation after mild COVID-19. Points from the study as a whole: Shrinking CD4+ clones resided mostly in CM and EM, and CD8+ ones in EMRA.

The V gene's germline CDR1 is SGHTA and CDR2 FQGTGA. V was cut by 3 bases and J by 5 bases, with 10 bases left in between. The CDR3 has 13 amino acids. This clonotype was detected only a few times. Its antigen is unidentified. Amplification by 5'RACE using constant-segment primers produced TCR alpha and TCR beta cDNA libraries that carried sample barcodes and UMIs. One entry per CDR3 protein, called by TCRdb with MiXCR from the 5' RACE reads. Among more than 300,000 distinct CDR3 sequences, more than 20% were seen once, and the ten largest hold roughly a fifth. The specimen was PBMCs or a T cell subset sorted from them (not recorded which). The clonotype originates from a man younger than 30 who had mild COVID-19 (a few samples of this study predate the infection). Cell type and time point are not known. This chain connects TRBV7-3 to TRBJ1-2; no firm D call. CDR3 sequence reads: CASSLRMGYGYTF. In DNA, the CDR3 is TGTGCCAGCAGCTTGAGGATGGGATATGGCTACACCTTC. The full variable domain, in which reference TRBV7-3 and TRBJ1-2 provide the parts outside the CDR3, is GAGVSQTPSNKVTEKGKYVELRCDPISGHTALYWYRQSLGQGPEFLIYFQGTGAADDSGLPNDRFFAVRPEGSVSTLKIQRTERGDSAVYLCASSLRMGYGYTFGSGTRLTVV.